This TCR beta chain was recorded in a study of T-cell reconstitution after alpha-beta-depleted transplantation in children. Researchers prepared the TCRbeta library using unique molecular identifiers, the study reports. TCRdb re-called the PCR reads with MiXCR, one entry per CDR3 protein. This sample has nearly 550,000 distinct CDR3 sequences, with about a sixth found just once. This clonotype was sampled from a human donor who donated a stem cell graft to a child with acute lymphoblastic leukemia. The input for sequencing was PBMCs from the stem cell graft donor, taken from the stem cell graft.

CDR3 in DNA: TGTGCCAGCAGCTTACCCGGTTCCACCGGTGCAGATACGCAGTATTTT. Translation gives CASSLPGSTGADTQYF. V and J are TRBV7-9 and TRBJ2-3; no reliable D call. V was cut by 2 bases and J by 4 bases, with 16 bases left in between. In germline, CDR1 is SEHNR, CDR2 FQNEAQ (reference sequence). CDR3 length: 16 residues.